This T cell receptor (beta chain) stems from a study of T cells in women clearing cervical HPV infection. Study findings and constraints: Timing of associations relative to infection is unclear; T-cell subsets were not isolated. TRBV6-7 abundance was lower in cases than controls (roughly 0.12% versus 0.15%).

Points on this clone: What it binds is unknown. Read data end 3 residues before the CDR3 end; the end is taken from the germline J gene.

In germline, CDR1 is SGHTS, CDR2 YDEGEE. The CDR3 is 13 amino acids. Some clones are missing from TCRdb's copy, which holds only in-frame ones; the method was immunoSEQ multiplex PCR. The specimen's table records some 20,000 clones. MY09/MY11 PCR detected cervical HPV DNA; dot-blot assigned genotypes. The clonotype was recovered from a woman between 18 and 70 years old with a cervical HPV16 infection that either progressed to CIN3+ or cleared (not recorded which). The specimen was blood buffy coat. The chain uses TRBV5-8 and TRBJ2-3; no definite D call. CDR3 region: CASSRQDMTPQYF. The part of the CDR3 DNA that was read is TGTGCCAGCAGCCGACAAGACATGACCCCG.